This entry lists 20 T cell receptor beta chains sequenced from one sample in a study of monozygotic twins with inflammatory bowel disease. TCRdb re-called the 5' RACE reads and gives one entry per CDR3 protein, without DNA. This sample's table reports about 420,000 distinct CDR3 sequences. The specimen was blood. These TCRs come from a human donor with ulcerative colitis or Crohn's disease, or a healthy co-twin of an affected twin (not recorded which).

The CDR3 loop reads CASRGGPDEQFF. The rearrangement joins TRBV2 to TRBJ2-1; TCRdb selects TRBD2, and the lack of DNA leaves this call unchecked. Germline lookup yields CDR1 SNHLY and CDR2 FYNNEI. The CDR3 extends over 12 amino acids.

The chain uses TRBV6-1 and TRBJ1-1. There are 14 residues in the CDR3. Germline values: CDR1 MNHNS, CDR2 SASEGT. The CDR3 here is CASSEEWVNTEAFF.

This chain uses TRBV3-1 with TRBJ2-2; lacking DNA, the TRBD2 call made by TCRdb goes unchecked. The CDR3 length is 17 residues. Germline loops: CDR1 LGHDT, CDR2 YNNKEL (reference sequence). The CDR3 sequence: CASSQERGARLHGELFF.

The chain uses TRBV24-1 and TRBJ2-5; checking the TCRdb D call of TRBD1 is not possible without DNA. Germline V gene sequence: CDR1 KGHDR, CDR2 SFDVKD. The CDR3 is made up of 16 amino acids. This chain's CDR3 is CATSESGTEARETQYF.

V is TRBV30 and J is TRBJ1-1; checking the TCRdb D call of TRBD1 is not possible without DNA. CDR3 length: 14 amino acids. Germline lookup yields CDR1 GTSNPN and CDR2 SVGIG (reference sequence). CDR3 sequence reads: CAWNRQGLNTEAFF.

The chain joins TRBV24-1 to TRBJ2-5; TCRdb names TRBD2, which stays unverified in the absence of DNA. There are 15 residues in the CDR3. Germline values: CDR1 KGHDR, CDR2 SFDVKD. CDR3 residues: CATSGHGSGKETQYF.

This chain connects TRBV7-2 to TRBJ2-3. From germline, CDR1 is SGHTA and CDR2 FQGNSA. CDR3 length: 14 residues. CDR3 region: CASSPRHRPDTQYF.

The chain joins TRBV2 to TRBJ2-7; absent DNA, TCRdb's TRBD2 call cannot be checked. Germline assignment: CDR1 SNHLY and CDR2 FYNNEI. CDR3 length equals 16 residues. The CDR3 is CASSQPTSVVDHEQYF.

The chain combines TRBV19 with TRBJ1-4; TCRdb calls TRBD1, which cannot be checked without DNA. There are 16 residues in the CDR3. Germline V gene lookup returns CDR1 LNHDA and CDR2 SQIVND (reference sequence). CDR3 protein: CASSIERQKSLEKLFF.

The chain carries TRBV10-3 and TRBJ1-1. In germline, CDR1 is ENHRY, CDR2 SYGVKD. The CDR3 covers 13 residues. CDR3 sequence reads: CAISESRVTEAFF.

V gene TRBV20-1 combines with J gene TRBJ2-3; with no DNA, the TCRdb D assignment of TRBD1 cannot be verified. Germline V gene data show CDR1 as DFQATT and CDR2 as SNEGSKA (reference sequence). The CDR3 has 15 amino acids. CDR3 loop: CSAREDRLRTDTQYF.

J is TRBJ2-3 and V is TRBV28. Germline V lookup: CDR1 MDHEN, CDR2 SYDVKM. The CDR3 has 13 amino acids. The CDR3 protein is CASRLASTDTQYF.

The rearrangement links TRBV5-1 to TRBJ2-3; with no DNA, the TCRdb D assignment of TRBD2 cannot be verified. The CDR3 is 16 residues long. Germline values: CDR1 SGHRS, CDR2 YFSETQ. CDR3 region: CASSLEAGPWADTQYF. The variable domain in full, with the rest retrieved from reference TRBV5-1 and TRBJ2-3, is KAGVTQTPRYLIKTRGQQVTLSCSPISGHRSVSWYQQTPGQGLQFLFEYFSETQRNKGNFPGRFSGRQFSNSRSEMNVSTLELGDSALYLCASSLEAGPWADTQYFGPGTRLTVL.

This rearrangement joins TRBV10-3 to TRBJ1-5. CDR1 and CDR2 from the germline V gene are ENHRY and SYGVKD. The CDR3 is 13 amino acids. CDR3 protein: CAISESWNQPQHF.

V and J are TRBV20-1 and TRBJ2-2; without DNA, the TCRdb call of TRBD1 cannot be checked. The CDR3 extends over 13 amino acids. Germline V lookup: CDR1 DFQATT, CDR2 SNEGSKA (reference sequence). CDR3 amino acids: CSARAGFTGELFF.

This sequence joins TRBV5-6 and TRBJ2-1; TCRdb lists TRBD2, though no DNA is available to test this call. CDR1 is SGHDT, CDR2 YYEEEE, per germline. This CDR3 has 16 amino acids. CDR3 in amino acids: CASSFYLSAGYNEQFF. The whole variable domain, filled in from reference TRBV5-6 and TRBJ2-1, reads DAGVTQSPTHLIKTRGQQVTLRCSPKSGHDTVSWYQQALGQGPQFIFQYYEEEERQRGNFPDRFSGHQFPNYSSELNVNALLLGDSALYLCASSFYLSAGYNEQFFGPGTRLTVL.

The V call is TRBV6-2 or TRBV6-3, the J call TRBJ2-2; TCRdb's D gene call, TRBD1, goes unchecked for lack of DNA. Germline values: CDR1 MNHEY, CDR2 SVGEGT. The CDR3 spans 12 residues. The CDR3 sequence: CASRGHTGELFF.

This chain connects TRBV5-5 to TRBJ1-2; absent DNA, TCRdb's TRBD1 call cannot be checked. This CDR3 region has 17 residues. From germline, CDR1 is SGHKS and CDR2 YYEKEE (reference sequence). CDR3 loop: CASSLLPPDRGAGGYTF.

The chain carries TRBV7-9 and TRBJ1-1; TCRdb calls TRBD1, which cannot be checked without DNA. Germline V CDR1 and CDR2: SEHNR, FQNEAQ (reference sequence). The CDR3 has 14 amino acids. The CDR3: CASSLAGQAAEAFF.

CDR3 sequence reads: CASSSSGTANEKLFF. The gene calls are TRBV11-2 and TRBJ1-4; TCRdb's D gene call, TRBD1, goes unchecked for lack of DNA. Germline V gives CDR1 SGHAT, CDR2 FQNNGV. The CDR3 loop spans 15 amino acids.